These 12 T cell receptor beta chains came from one sample sequenced in a study of blood T cell repertoires in COVID-19 (dated by TCRdb to the early 2020s). The library was obtained by the immunoSEQ multiplex PCR assay. TCRdb stores this immuneACCESS table with in-frame sequences only. Part of the clones is absent; in the studies checked, under half of the shortfall reflects unresolved V genes, and no reason is known for the rest. This sample comprises about 260,000 clones, around 90% of them detected only once. The top ten hold around 0.7% of the sample. Material: peripheral blood. These receptors all stem from a human donor in a cohort sampled during active COVID-19.

The rearrangement links TRBV7-9 to TRBJ2-7; possible D gene TRBD2, 5 bases. The V and J ends lost 4 bases and 6 bases respectively, with 10 bases between them. Germline CDR1 reads SEHNR; CDR2 reads FQNEAQ (reference sequence). The CDR3 runs 12 residues. CDR3 sequence: CASSSGAAEQYF. The DNA for the CDR3 is TGTGCCAGCAGCTCAGGAGCGGCCGAGCAGTACTTC. The full variable domain, in which reference TRBV7-9 and TRBJ2-7 provide the parts outside the CDR3, is DTGVSQNPRHKITKRGQNVTFRCDPISEHNRLYWYRQTLGQGPEFLTYFQNEAQLEKSRLLSDRFSAERPKGSFSTLEIQRTEQGDSAMYLCASSSGAAEQYFGPGTRLTVT.

The chain joins TRBV14 to TRBJ1-6, with TRBD1 as a possible D gene (5 bases). The germline V and J ends were trimmed by 0 bases and 9 bases, with 9 bases remaining between them. CDR3 length: 14 residues. Germline V CDR1 and CDR2: SGHDN, FVKESK. The CDR3 loop is CASSQELRGSPLHF. Here the CDR3 DNA reads TGTGCCAGCAGCCAAGAGCTTAGGGGTTCACCCCTCCACTTT.

J is TRBJ2-7 and V is TRBV19, with 8 positions matching TRBD1. Germline V CDR1 and CDR2: LNHDA, SQIVND (reference sequence). The CDR3 totals 14 residues. V was clipped by 5 bases and J by 1 base; unmatched bases: 4. The CDR3 region has the DNA TGTGCCAGTAGTCGGACAGGGACTTCCTACGAGCAGTACTTC. It is translated as CASSRTGTSYEQYF. The variable domain in full, completed from reference TRBV19 and TRBJ2-7, reads DGGITQSPKYLFRKEGQNVTLSCEQNLNHDAMYWYRQDPGQGLRLIYYSQIVNDFQKGDIAEGYSVSREKKESFPLTVTSAQKNPTAFYLCASSRTGTSYEQYFGPGTRLTVT.

This chain uses TRBV7-9 with TRBJ1-3; D possibly corresponds to TRBD1 (5 bases). V shed 1 base and J shed 5 bases, with 9 bases lying between them. The CDR3 has 14 residues. The germline V gene encodes CDR1 SEHNR and CDR2 FQNEAQ (reference sequence). The chain's CDR3 is CASSLGAGRNTIYF. The CDR3 region has the DNA TGTGCCAGCAGCTTAGGGGCAGGGCGAAACACCATATATTTT.

The chain couples TRBV5-5 to TRBJ2-7; D perhaps matches TRBD1 (5 bases). Germline lookup yields CDR1 SGHKS and CDR2 YYEKEE (reference sequence). This CDR3 comprises 14 residues. V was clipped by 2 bases and J by 4 bases, with 13 bases between them. DNA for the CDR3: TGTGCCAGCAGCTTAAAGGGGTGGGATTACGAGCAGTACTTC. Encoded protein: CASSLKGWDYEQYF. Full variable domain (missing parts from reference TRBV5-5 and TRBJ2-7): DAGVTQSPTHLIKTRGQQVTLRCSPISGHKSVSWYQQVLGQGPQFIFQYYEKEERGRGNFPDRFSARQFPNYSSELNVNALLLGDSALYLCASSLKGWDYEQYFGPGTRLTVT.

This chain connects TRBV24-1 to TRBJ2-7; D is possibly TRBD2 (5 bases). The CDR3 length is 14 residues. Per the germline V gene, CDR1 is KGHDR and CDR2 is SFDVKD. V was cut by 0 bases and J by 7 bases, with 12 bases left in between. For the CDR3, the DNA is TGTGCCACCAGTGATTTGATGGATCCGGGGGAGCAGTACTTC. Its translation: CATSDLMDPGEQYF.

The rearrangement links TRBV30 to TRBJ1-5, with a tentative D call TRBD1 (6 bases). CDR3 length equals 13 residues. The V end lost 2 bases, the J end lost 4 bases, and 9 bases lay between the germline ends. CDR1 GTSNPN and CDR2 SVGIG come from the germline V gene (reference sequence). Here the CDR3 reads CAWSRTANQPQHF. In DNA form, the CDR3 reads TGTGCCTGGAGTAGGACAGCTAATCAGCCCCAGCATTTT.

V and J are TRBV5-1 and TRBJ2-1, with TRBD2 matching 13 bases. The CDR3 runs 14 residues. Trimming removed 7 bases from V and 8 bases from J; junction bases left unmatched: 6. CDR1 and CDR2 (germline): SGHRS, YFSETQ. DNA for the CDR3: TGCGCCAGCTCCGGGACTAGCGGGATCGATGAGCAGTTCTTC. Translated, it gives CASSGTSGIDEQFF.

The chain recombines TRBV6-5 with TRBJ2-3; 9 bases are shared with TRBD2. The CDR3 is 12 amino acids. V was clipped by 10 bases and J by 4 bases; unmatched bases: 3. Germline V gene lookup returns CDR1 MNHEY and CDR2 SVGAGI. CDR3 residues: CATRTSADTQYF. The CDR3 DNA reads TGTGCCACCCGGACTAGCGCAGATACGCAGTATTTT.

The gene calls are TRBV7-3 and TRBJ2-5; possibly TRBD2 for D (6 bases). There are 16 residues in the CDR3. V gave up 1 base and J gave up 10 bases, with 22 bases separating them. Germline-derived CDR1 and CDR2 are SGHTA and FQGTGA. CDR3 in amino acids: CASSLNGVAEIADQYF. The CDR3 nucleotides are TGTGCCAGCAGCTTAAATGGCGTAGCGGAGATTGCGGACCAGTACTTC.

In this sample, this clone turned up once. The CDR3 protein is CASFLYRQGSTGYTF. DNA for the CDR3: TGTGCCAGCTTCTTATATAGACAGGGGTCTACTGGCTACACCTTC. V usage is TRBV6-5 and J usage is TRBJ1-2; 8 bases map to TRBD1. V lost 8 bases and J lost 7; bases outside the gene matches: 15. CDR3 length equals 15 residues. Germline CDR1 MNHEY, CDR2 SVGAGI.

The rearrangement uses TRBV7-2 and TRBJ1-5, with D uncertain. Germline values: CDR1 SGHTA, CDR2 FQGNSA. The CDR3 totals 15 residues. V gave up 5 bases and J gave up 5 bases, with 16 bases separating them. The CDR3 sequence is CASSPPNEGDQPQHF. CDR3 DNA sequence: TGTGCCAGCAGCCCCCCGAATGAGGGTGATCAGCCCCAGCATTTT.